The 15 T cell receptor beta chains in this list originate from one sample, sequenced in a study of shared clonotypes between healthy human individuals. Sequenced by immunoSEQ multiplex PCR; TCRdb stores in-frame clones only, minus some. In the table there are 1.4 million or so clones, about 98.5% of which are singletons. The material sequenced was naive CD4+ T cells sorted from blood. Subset indicated: CD45RA+ positively selected. These receptors were collected from a man in his thirties or forties in good health.

The chain has TRBV7-9 and TRBJ2-7; no definite D call. This CDR3 region has 11 residues. From germline, CDR1 is SEHNR and CDR2 FQNEAQ (reference sequence). V lost 1 base to trimming and J lost 12 bases, with 10 bases between them. The CDR3 DNA is TGTGCCAGCAGCTTAGTTCCTAGTCTGTACTTC. Protein sequence: CASSLVPSLYF.

The chain joins TRBV5-1 to TRBJ2-5; 8 bases match TRBD1. There are 14 residues in the CDR3. CDR1 and CDR2 from the germline V gene are SGHRS and YFSETQ. V dropped 4 bases and J dropped 5; count of bases not matched to a gene: 7. CDR3 loop: CASSRGQGWETQYF. Here the CDR3 DNA reads TGCGCCAGCAGCCGAGGACAGGGCTGGGAGACCCAGTACTTC.

The chain carries TRBV5-4 and TRBJ2-7; tentatively, D is TRBD1 or TRBD2 (6 bases each). CDR1 and CDR2 from the germline V gene are SGHNT and YYREEE (reference sequence). Trimming took 7 bases from V and 2 from J, leaving 19 bases between them. The CDR3 is made up of 15 amino acids. CDR3 DNA sequence: TGTGCCAGCTACGAGGCGGGACACCCGACCTACGAGCAGTACTTC. Its protein is CASYEAGHPTYEQYF.

The CDR3 reads CASSPTPYTQYF. Here the CDR3 DNA reads TGTGCCAGCAGTCCTACTCCGTATACGCAGTATTTT. The V and J genes are TRBV28 and TRBJ2-3, with D uncertain. With 5 bases removed from V and 7 bases from J, the gap between germline ends came to 10 bases. Germline assignment: CDR1 MDHEN and CDR2 SYDVKM. The length of the CDR3 is 12 residues. The entire variable domain, with the rest obtained from reference TRBV28 and TRBJ2-3, is as follows: DVKVTQSSRYLVKRTGEKVFLECVQDMDHENMFWYRQDPGLGLRLIYFSYDVKMKEKGDIPEGYSVSREKKERFSLILESASTNQTSMYLCASSPTPYTQYFGPGTRLTVL.

The CDR3 reads CASSPTRHTTDTQYF. The CDR3 region has the DNA TGCGCCAGCAGCCCAACAAGACATACTACAGATACGCAGTATTTT. J is TRBJ2-3 and V is TRBV5-1; D not resolved. CDR1 is SGHRS, CDR2 YFSETQ, per germline. V lost 4 bases, J lost 3 bases, and 15 bases lay in between. CDR3 length equals 15 residues.

The chain is built from TRBV25-1 and TRBJ2-2, with 10 positions matching TRBD1. Germline assignment: CDR1 MGHDK and CDR2 SYGVNS. The CDR3 sequence is 16 residues long. Trimming took 4 bases from V and 6 from J; bases not matched to a gene: 8. This chain's CDR3 is CASSGSGTGVPGELFF. The DNA for the CDR3 is TGTGCCAGCAGTGGCAGTGGGACAGGGGTTCCCGGGGAGCTGTTTTTT.

This chain links TRBV5-4 with TRBJ2-2; tentatively, D is TRBD2 (6 bases). CDR1 is SGHNT and CDR2 is YYREEE in the germline V gene (reference sequence). This CDR3 is 17 amino acids long. V dropped 3 bases and J dropped 2 bases, with 17 bases sitting between them. For the CDR3, the DNA is TGTGCCAGCAGCTCTGGGACTCCCCCCCTTAACACCGGGGAGCTGTTTTTT. Protein: CASSSGTPPLNTGELFF.

The chain is built from TRBV7-9 and TRBJ2-1, with D tentatively TRBD2 (6 bases). The CDR3 is 16 residues long. CDR1 is SEHNR, CDR2 FQNEAQ, per germline (reference sequence). The V gene lost 4 bases and the J gene lost 2 bases, with 15 bases spanning the gap. In DNA, the CDR3 is TGTGCCAGCAGCTCGGGTAGGTCGGGAGCCTACAATGAGCAGTTCTTC. Amino acid sequence: CASSSGRSGAYNEQFF.

The chain uses TRBV28 and TRBJ2-2, with a weak D call TRBD1 (6 bases). CDR3 size: 14 residues. The ends were cut back, 11 bases at V and 3 bases at J, with 16 bases in the middle. Germline values: CDR1 MDHEN, CDR2 SYDVKM. CDR3 nucleotides: TGTGCCGGCCAGGGGACAAGCTACACCGGGGAGCTGTTTTTT. It specifies CAGQGTSYTGELFF.

This chain uses TRBV2 with TRBJ2-7, with D perhaps assigned TRBD1 or TRBD2 (5 bases each). CDR1 and CDR2 (germline): SNHLY, FYNNEI. CDR3 length: 14 residues. Trimming removed 2 bases at V and 2 bases at J, with 10 bases between. For the CDR3, the DNA is TGTGCCAGCAGTGAATTCGGGGCAACCTACGAGCAGTACTTC. Amino acid sequence: CASSEFGATYEQYF. The variable domain in full, completed from reference TRBV2 and TRBJ2-7, reads EPEVTQTPSHQVTQMGQEVILRCVPISNHLYFYWYRQILGQKVEFLVSFYNNEISEKSEIFDDQFSVERPDGSNFTLKIRSTKLEDSAMYFCASSEFGATYEQYFGPGTRLTVT.

The chain joins TRBV18 to TRBJ2-7; 7 bases are a match to TRBD1. Germline CDR1 and CDR2: KGHSH and LQKENI. Trimming cost V 1 base and J 2 bases; bases outside gene matches: 8. The CDR3 is 16 residues long. This CDR3 is CASSPRTGYKTYEQYF. The DNA for the CDR3 is TGTGCCAGCTCACCACGGACAGGATACAAAACCTACGAGCAGTACTTC.

The chain recombines TRBV9 with TRBJ2-3, with TRBD2 matching over 10 bases. CDR1 SGDLS and CDR2 YYNGEE come from the germline V gene. This CDR3 is 16 amino acids long. Trimming cost V 2 bases and J 3 bases; bases outside gene matches: 6. CDR3 region: CASSVEAGGRTDTQYF. CDR3 nucleotides: TGTGCCAGCAGCGTTGAAGCGGGAGGGCGTACAGATACGCAGTATTTT.

The chain uses TRBV6-6 and TRBJ1-5; TRBD1 matches at 7 bases. V gave up 7 bases and J gave up 5 bases; unmatched junction bases: 11. Germline CDR1 and CDR2: MNHNY and SVGAGI (reference sequence). This CDR3 region has 15 residues. The CDR3 protein is CASTRTPGQHQPQHF. The CDR3 DNA reads as TGTGCCAGCACTCGAACTCCGGGACAGCATCAGCCCCAGCATTTT.

This clone is a singleton in its sample. The J gene is TRBJ1-2, the V gene TRBV12-5; 7 nucleotides align to TRBD1. V shed 2 bases, J shed 2 bases, and the junction held 11 bases outside the gene matches. This CDR3 spans 17 amino acids. Germline-derived CDR1 and CDR2 are LGHNT and FRNRAP. This CDR3 is CASGLSGTAAENYGYTF. In DNA, the CDR3 is TGTGCTAGTGGTTTGTCCGGGACAGCTGCAGAGAACTATGGCTACACCTTC. Variable domain in full (rest from reference TRBV12-5 and TRBJ1-2): DARVTQTPRHKVTEMGQEVTMRCQPILGHNTVFWYRQTMMQGLELLAYFRNRAPLDDSGMPKDRFSAEMPDATLATLKIQPSEPRDSAVYFCASGLSGTAAENYGYTFGSGTRLTVV.

The chain carries TRBV7-6 and TRBJ2-5; D not resolved. In germline, CDR1 is SGHVS, CDR2 FNYEAQ. The CDR3 has 13 amino acids. V shed 1 base and J shed 4 bases, with 7 bases lying between them. CDR3 loop: CASSLGPVETQYF. The DNA for the CDR3 is TGTGCCAGCAGCTTAGGTCCTGTAGAGACCCAGTACTTC.